The TCR beta chain described here comes from a study of blood T cell repertoires in COVID-19. In the study overall: Sites in the United States, Italy and Spain provided acute and convalescent COVID-19 samples. T cells, B-cell-depleted T cells, or PBMCs provided the cDNA or gDNA that served as material.

The length of the CDR3 is 13 residues. J was trimmed by 5 bases and V by 9 bases; bases with no gene match: 10. The germline CDR1 and CDR2 sequences are SGHKS and YYEKEE (reference sequence). In the study's own analysis: Amplified reference gene primers provided the basis for estimating nucleated cell counts. Measured with immunoSEQ multiplex PCR; TCRdb has only the in-frame clones, and not every one. That table is the source of V, J and clone size, and D and trimming were worked out from the DNA. The repertoire holds 300,000 to 400,000 clones, with under 95% as singletons. This clonotype originated in a woman younger than 30 who had recovered from COVID-19. This chain uses TRBV5-5 with TRBJ1-2, with 7 nucleotides matching TRBD1. The specimen sequenced was peripheral blood. The CDR3 coding sequence is TGTGCCACCCGGACCCCAGGGGGATATGGCTACACCTTC. Translating it yields CATRTPGGYGYTF.